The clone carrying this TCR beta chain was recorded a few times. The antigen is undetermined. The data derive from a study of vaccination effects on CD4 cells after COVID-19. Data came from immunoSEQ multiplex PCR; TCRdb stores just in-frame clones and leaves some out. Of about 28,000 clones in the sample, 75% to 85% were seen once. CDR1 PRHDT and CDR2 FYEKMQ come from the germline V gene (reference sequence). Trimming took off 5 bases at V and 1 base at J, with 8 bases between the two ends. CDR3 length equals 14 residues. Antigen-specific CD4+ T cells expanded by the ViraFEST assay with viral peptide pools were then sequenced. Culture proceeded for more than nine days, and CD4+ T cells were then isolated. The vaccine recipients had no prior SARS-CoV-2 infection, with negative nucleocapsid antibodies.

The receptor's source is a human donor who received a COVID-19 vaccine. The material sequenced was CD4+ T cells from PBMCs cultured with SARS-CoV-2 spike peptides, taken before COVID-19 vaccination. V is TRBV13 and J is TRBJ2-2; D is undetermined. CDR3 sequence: CASSARGNTGELFF. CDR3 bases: TGTGCCAGCAGCGCCCGAGGGAACACCGGGGAGCTGTTTTTT.